This T cell receptor (beta chain) is drawn from a study of early T cells in non-severe SARS-CoV-2 infection. Whole-study context: Sequencing input comprised bulk RNA from unsorted whole blood; chain pairing was not available.

About this clonotype: Its antigen is still unknown.

Individual cDNA molecules each received unique molecular identifiers attached to them. TCRdb processed the 5' RACE reads anew with MiXCR; each CDR3 protein has one entry. This table holds 85,000 to 100,000 distinct CDR3 sequences, 11% found once. Study-level findings and limits: VDJdb matching favored anti-spike CD8 responses, missing private and CD4 specificities.

The TCR sequence derives from an adult who was a healthcare worker with PCR-confirmed SARS-CoV-2 infection or an uninfected control (not recorded which). The source was whole blood, collected at baseline.

Here the CDR3 reads CASRPTVQRVWEQYF. CDR3 DNA sequence: TGTGCCAGTCGCCCGACGGTTCAAAGGGTTTGGGAGCAGTACTTC. The rearrangement joins TRBV19 to TRBJ2-7; D is undetermined. This CDR3 spans 15 amino acids. Per germline, CDR1 LNHDA and CDR2 SQIVND (reference sequence). With 8 bases removed from V and 7 bases from J, the gap between germline ends came to 24 bases.